These 10 T cell receptor beta chains originate from one sample sequenced in a study of radiotherapy plus CTLA-4 blockade in lung cancer. Assay: immunoSEQ multiplex PCR; the TCRdb copy retains only in-frame clones and omits some. This table holds some 43,000 clones, 80% to 85% found once. The sequences come from peripheral blood, collected from a patient treated with radiotherapy plus ipilimumab. The receptors come from a human donor with non-small cell lung cancer who had stable disease on radiotherapy plus ipilimumab.

The rearrangement links TRBV4-1 to TRBJ2-1; TRBD2 agrees at 11 bases. V gave up 0 bases and J gave up 6 bases; unmatched junction bases: 10. Germline V lookup: CDR1 MGHRA, CDR2 YSYEKL. This CDR3 comprises 18 residues. The CDR3 DNA reads TGCGCCAGCAGCCAAGACGACGTAGCGGGAGGGCCCTCCAATGAGCAGTTCTTC. It translates to CASSQDDVAGGPSNEQFF.

V is TRBV7-7 and J is TRBJ1-1; D is undetermined. This CDR3 has 18 residues. Trimming pared 2 bases from V and 4 bases from J, leaving 23 bases between. Germline V gene sequence: CDR1 SSHAT, CDR2 FNYEAQ (reference sequence). CDR3 bases: TGTGCCAGCAGCTTAATTCTTCCCCATCCTCGGGAGGGCACTGAAGCTTTCTTT. Translating gives CASSLILPHPREGTEAFF.

V is TRBV28 and J is TRBJ2-7, with 9 bases fitting TRBD1. The length of the CDR3 is 15 residues. V trimming: 4 bases; J trimming: 5 bases; junction bases outside the gene matches: 9. Germline CDR1 and CDR2: MDHEN and SYDVKM. CDR3 residues: CASSSPGQGINEQYF. The DNA for the CDR3 is TGTGCCAGCAGTTCTCCGGGACAGGGAATTAACGAGCAGTACTTC.

This clone was counted a single time. The chain combines TRBV7-3 with TRBJ2-3; 7 bases agree with TRBD2. Germline values: CDR1 SGHTA, CDR2 FQGTGA. V lost 2 bases to trimming and J lost 2 bases; unmatched junction nucleotides: 16. The length of the CDR3 is 19 residues. This CDR3 is CASSLGLGASGGPTDTQYF. CDR3 nucleotide sequence: TGTGCCAGCAGCTTAGGGCTTGGGGCTAGCGGAGGCCCCACAGATACGCAGTATTTT.

As regards this clone: This sample includes further DNA sequences coding for the same CDR3. The chain is built from TRBV5-4 and TRBJ2-2; 8 bases are shared with TRBD1. Trimming at V came to 0 bases and at J to 1 base, leaving 2 bases not matched to a gene. Germline CDR1 and CDR2: SGHNT and YYREEE (reference sequence). The CDR3 runs to 16 residues. CDR3 protein: CASSLGQGRNTGELFF. In nucleotides, the CDR3 is TGTGCCAGCAGCTTGGGACAGGGGCGGAACACCGGGGAGCTGTTTTTT.

The CDR3 loop is CASSQEPAGVRYNEQFF. The CDR3 bases are TGTGCCAGCAGCCAAGAGCCAGCGGGAGTACGCTACAATGAGCAGTTCTTC. The chain links TRBV4-2 to TRBJ2-1; 8 positions agree with TRBD2. The CDR3 covers 17 residues. Germline CDR1 and CDR2: LGHNA and YNFKEQ. V dropped 0 bases and J dropped 3; count of bases not matched to a gene: 7.

The CDR3 DNA reads as TGTGCCAGCAGCTTAGCTTTGGGCCGTCGGAACACTGAAGCTTTCTTT. This encodes CASSLALGRRNTEAFF. This rearrangement joins TRBV7-2 to TRBJ1-1; D gene ambiguous. CDR1 SGHTA and CDR2 FQGNSA come from the germline V gene. V lost 0 bases to trimming and J lost 1 base, with 12 bases between them. The CDR3 sequence is 16 residues long.

A remark on this clone: Other DNA sequences of this sample code for an identical CDR3. V usage is TRBV2 and J usage is TRBJ2-2; D is uncertain. The germline V gene has CDR1 SNHLY and CDR2 FYNNEI. The CDR3 contains 12 residues. The CDR3 here is CASSISTGELFF. The CDR3 DNA is TGTGCTAGCTCCATTTCCACCGGGGAGCTGTTTTTT.

The chain is built from TRBV28 and TRBJ1-2; D gene uncertain. Germline V CDR1 and CDR2: MDHEN, SYDVKM. This CDR3 comprises 11 residues. V lost 7 bases to trimming and J lost 8 bases, with 11 bases between them. The chain's CDR3 is CASKRDGGYTF. CDR3 DNA sequence: TGTGCCAGCAAGCGGGATGGGGGCTACACCTTC.

The gene calls are TRBV12-2 and TRBJ2-7; the D call in the table, TRBD2, was not verified against the DNA. TRBV12-2 is a pseudogene segment. There are 13 residues in the CDR3. In DNA form, the CDR3 reads TGTGCAAACCCCGGCGGGGGGCCAAGAGAGCAGTACTTC. This translates into CANPGGGPREQYF.